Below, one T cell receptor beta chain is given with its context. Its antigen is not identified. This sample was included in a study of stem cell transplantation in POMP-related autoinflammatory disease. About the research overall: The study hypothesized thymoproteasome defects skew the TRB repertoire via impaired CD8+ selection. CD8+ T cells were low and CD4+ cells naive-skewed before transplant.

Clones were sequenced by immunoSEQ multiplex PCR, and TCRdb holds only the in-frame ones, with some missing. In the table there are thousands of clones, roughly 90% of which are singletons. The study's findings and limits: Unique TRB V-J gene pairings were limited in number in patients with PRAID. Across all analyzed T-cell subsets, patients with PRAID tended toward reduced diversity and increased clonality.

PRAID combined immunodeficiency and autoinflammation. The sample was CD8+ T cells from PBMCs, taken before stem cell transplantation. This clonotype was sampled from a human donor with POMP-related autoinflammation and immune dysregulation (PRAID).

As DNA, the CDR3 is TGCGCCAGCAGCCCACGGGACAGGGTTACTGAAGCTTTCTTT. This encodes CASSPRDRVTEAFF. This rearrangement joins TRBV4-1 to TRBJ1-1; 9 bases align to TRBD1. CDR1 is MGHRA, CDR2 YSYEKL, per germline. V was pared by 4 bases and J by 5 bases, with 5 bases of the junction left unmatched. The CDR3 sequence is 14 residues long.